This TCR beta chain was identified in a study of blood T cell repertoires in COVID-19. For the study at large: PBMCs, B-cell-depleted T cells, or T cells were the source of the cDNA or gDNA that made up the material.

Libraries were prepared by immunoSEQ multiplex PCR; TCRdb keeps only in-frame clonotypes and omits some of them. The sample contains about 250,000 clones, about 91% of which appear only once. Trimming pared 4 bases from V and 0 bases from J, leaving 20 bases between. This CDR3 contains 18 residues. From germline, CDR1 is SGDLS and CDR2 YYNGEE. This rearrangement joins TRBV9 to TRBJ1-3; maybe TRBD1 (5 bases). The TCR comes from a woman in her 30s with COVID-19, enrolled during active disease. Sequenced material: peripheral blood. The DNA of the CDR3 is TGTGCCAGCAGCCCTAGACTTTGGACAACGATCTCTGGAAACACCATATATTTT. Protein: CASSPRLWTTISGNTIYF.